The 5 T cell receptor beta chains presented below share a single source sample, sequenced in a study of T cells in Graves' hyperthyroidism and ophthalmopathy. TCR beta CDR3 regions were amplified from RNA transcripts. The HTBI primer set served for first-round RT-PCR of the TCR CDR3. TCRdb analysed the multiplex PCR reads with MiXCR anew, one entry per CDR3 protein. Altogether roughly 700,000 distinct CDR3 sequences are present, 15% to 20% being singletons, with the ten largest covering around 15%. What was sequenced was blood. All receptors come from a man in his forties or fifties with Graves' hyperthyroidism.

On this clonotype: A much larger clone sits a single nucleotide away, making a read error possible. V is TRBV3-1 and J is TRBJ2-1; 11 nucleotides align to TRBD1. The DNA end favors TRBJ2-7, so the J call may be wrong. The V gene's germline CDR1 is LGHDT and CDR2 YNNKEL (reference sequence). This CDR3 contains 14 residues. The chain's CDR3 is CASSQRTGGNEQYF. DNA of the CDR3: TGTGCCAGCAGCCAAAGGACAGGGGGCAATGAGCAGTACTTC.

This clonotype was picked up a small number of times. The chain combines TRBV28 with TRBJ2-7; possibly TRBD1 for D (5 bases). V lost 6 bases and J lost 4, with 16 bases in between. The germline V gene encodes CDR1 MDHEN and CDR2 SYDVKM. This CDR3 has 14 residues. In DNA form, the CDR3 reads TGTGCCAGCAGCCAGCCTCAGGGATGGTACGAGCAGTACTTC. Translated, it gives CASSQPQGWYEQYF. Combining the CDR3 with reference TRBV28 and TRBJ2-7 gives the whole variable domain DVKVTQSSRYLVKRTGEKVFLECVQDMDHENMFWYRQDPGLGLRLIYFSYDVKMKEKGDIPEGYSVSREKKERFSLILESASTNQTSMYLCASSQPQGWYEQYFGPGTRLTVT.

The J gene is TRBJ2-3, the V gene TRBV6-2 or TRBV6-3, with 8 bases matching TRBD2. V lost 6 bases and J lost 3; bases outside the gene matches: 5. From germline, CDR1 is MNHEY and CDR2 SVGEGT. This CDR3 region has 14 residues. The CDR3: CASSALAETDTQYF. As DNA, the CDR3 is TGTGCCAGCAGCGCACTAGCGGAAACAGATACGCAGTATTTT.

CDR3 region: CSAWGGEAFF. The DNA of the CDR3 is TGCAGTGCCTGGGGGGGTGAAGCTTTCTTT. This sequence joins TRBV20-1 and TRBJ1-1; D is possibly TRBD1 (5 bases). The germline V gene encodes CDR1 DFQATT and CDR2 SNEGSKA (reference sequence). Between the trimmed V and J ends, which lost 6 bases and 7 bases, there was a span of 9 bases. The CDR3 length is 10 residues.

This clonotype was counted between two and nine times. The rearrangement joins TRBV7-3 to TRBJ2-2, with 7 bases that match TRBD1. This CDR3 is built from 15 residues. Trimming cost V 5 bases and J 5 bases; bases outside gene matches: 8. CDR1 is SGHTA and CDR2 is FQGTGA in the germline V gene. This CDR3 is CASSLGQALTGELFF. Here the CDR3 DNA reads TGTGCCAGCAGCCTAGGACAGGCTCTAACCGGGGAGCTGTTTTTT.